This T cell receptor (beta chain) was profiled in a study of technical replicates of blood from a handful of donors. Assay used: immunoSEQ multiplex PCR; TCRdb lists only in-frame clones, some missing. The sample shows about 82,000 clones, around 94% of them seen only once. Germline CDR1 MNHNY, CDR2 SVGAGI (reference sequence). The CDR3 extends over 15 amino acids. The V and J ends lost 5 bases and 2 bases, in that order; junction bases with no gene match: 6. The V and J genes are TRBV6-6 and TRBJ2-3, with 8 bases matching TRBD1. Sequencing used T cells isolated from PBMCs. This sequence was found in a human donor in good health. CDR3 in DNA: TGTGCCAGCAGTCCCTGGACAGGGCACACAGATACGCAGTATTTT. Its translation is CASSPWTGHTDTQYF.